This T cell receptor beta chain appears in the sequencing data of a study of Ad26.COV2.S vaccination and SARS-CoV-2 variants. Across the whole study: Ad26.COV2.S arm of COV1001 included the donor. Ad26.COV2.S, an intramuscular injection, was given once or twice 56 days apart.

Treatment denoted: roughly 19 received Ad26.COV2.S at low or high dose, single or two shots; five or six received placebo; per-sample allocation not given. Specimen acquisition occurred on day 63 following the initial vaccine or placebo injection. Ad26 vector vaccine expressed Wuhan-strain SARS-CoV-2 spike. Assay used: immunoSEQ multiplex PCR; TCRdb lists only in-frame clones, some missing. Of about 500,000 clones in the sample, about 89% were seen once. General study results and limits: Comparable non-spike TCR breadth was observed in vaccine and placebo recipients.

This clone was picked up a small number of times. Its antigen is unknown. The V gene lost 2 bases and the J gene lost 8 bases, with 11 bases spanning the gap. CDR1 and CDR2 (germline): KGHDR, SFDVKD. There are 13 residues in the CDR3. This chain joins TRBV24-1 and TRBJ1-2, with unresolved D. Source: peripheral blood, taken in a trial of Ad26.COV2.S vaccine versus placebo. This clonotype was obtained from a person between 18 and 59 years old who received the Ad26.COV2.S COVID-19 vaccine or a placebo. CDR3 sequence: CATSDSPTSGYTF. DNA for the CDR3: TGTGCCACCAGTGATTCCCCAACCTCCGGCTACACCTTC.